The 17 T cell receptor beta chains given below trace back to one sample, sequenced in a study of cytotoxic CD8 clonotypes in ibrutinib-treated CLL. Profiling relied on immunoSEQ multiplex PCR, and the TCRdb table lists in-frame clones only, not all of them. The sample contains some 92,000 clones, approximately 77% of which appear only once. Sequenced material: PBMCs, taken after 24 months of ibrutinib treatment. The receptors stem from a human donor with chronic lymphocytic leukemia.

The CDR3 loop reads CASSHPGTSGKQFF. The CDR3 nucleotides read TGCGCCAGCAGCCATCCCGGGACTAGCGGTAAGCAGTTCTTC. The genes are TRBV4-1 and TRBJ2-1, with 11 bases that match TRBD2. The CDR3 is 14 amino acids. Losses at the gene ends were 3 bases for V and 11 bases for J; bases not matched to a gene: 6. Germline lookup yields CDR1 MGHRA and CDR2 YSYEKL.

This clone has only a few counts. This chain connects TRBV7-9 to TRBJ2-1; possible D gene TRBD2, 5 bases. Trimming cost V 1 base and J 3 bases, with 7 bases left between them. Germline lookup yields CDR1 SEHNR and CDR2 FQNEAQ (reference sequence). The CDR3 sequence is 14 residues long. The CDR3 region is CASSLGTDYNEQFF. The CDR3 nucleotides are TGTGCCAGCAGCTTAGGGACTGACTACAATGAGCAGTTCTTC.

V is TRBV2 and J is TRBJ1-2; D uncertain. Germline loops: CDR1 SNHLY, CDR2 FYNNEI. The CDR3 loop spans 15 amino acids. With 5 bases removed from V and 0 bases from J, the gap between germline ends came to 13 bases. CDR3 nucleotides: TGTGCCAGCAGTCCTCGACGAGCAACTAACTATGGCTACACCTTC. Amino acid sequence: CASSPRRATNYGYTF.

V usage is TRBV6-1 and J usage is TRBJ1-1; TRBD1 aligns across 8 bases. The CDR3 runs 16 residues. Germline trimming cut 4 bases from V and 0 bases from J; bases unmatched to any gene: 7. Germline CDR1 and CDR2: MNHNS and SASEGT. Written as DNA, the CDR3 is TGTGCCAGCAGTGCCGGGCGGACAGGGATGAACACTGAAGCTTTCTTT. It translates to CASSAGRTGMNTEAFF.

The chain employs TRBV5-1 and TRBJ1-2; 10 bases line up with TRBD1. Germline CDR1 SGHRS, CDR2 YFSETQ. This CDR3 has 15 residues. Trimming took 4 bases from V and 3 from J; bases not matched to a gene: 6. In DNA, the CDR3 is TGCGCCAGCAGCACCCGGACAGGGGGGGACTATGGCTACACCTTC. Translation: CASSTRTGGDYGYTF. Full variable domain (missing parts from reference TRBV5-1 and TRBJ1-2): KAGVTQTPRYLIKTRGQQVTLSCSPISGHRSVSWYQQTPGQGLQFLFEYFSETQRNKGNFPGRFSGRQFSNSRSEMNVSTLELGDSALYLCASSTRTGGDYGYTFGSGTRLTVV.

This chain links TRBV25-1 with TRBJ1-1, with no clear D. Between the trimmed V and J ends, which lost 6 bases and 0 bases, there was a span of 14 bases. Germline assignment: CDR1 MGHDK and CDR2 SYGVNS. This CDR3 has 15 amino acids. CDR3 nucleotide sequence: TGTGCCAGCAGCATAAGCGGTACCCTGAACACTGAAGCTTTCTTT. It codes for CASSISGTLNTEAFF.

The V gene is TRBV19, the J gene TRBJ2-1; D not resolved. The germline CDR1 and CDR2 sequences are LNHDA and SQIVND (reference sequence). This CDR3 is built from 15 residues. Between the trimmed V and J ends, which lost 2 bases and 3 bases, there was a span of 11 bases. The CDR3 reads CASSIPGGNYNEQFF. In nucleotides, the CDR3 is TGTGCCAGTAGTATACCCGGCGGCAACTACAATGAGCAGTTCTTC.

This clone was seen only a few times. J is TRBJ2-7 and V is TRBV2; D perhaps matches TRBD2 (6 bases). Trimming cost V 6 bases and J 6 bases, with 21 bases left between them. This CDR3 region has 15 residues. Germline CDR1 SNHLY, CDR2 FYNNEI. The CDR3 region has the DNA TGTGCCAGCAGCTCTTCTAGCGACTCTGGGCGCGAGCAGTACTTC. It codes for CASSSSSDSGREQYF.

CDR3 residues: CASSQNAGGEQYF. CDR3 in DNA: TGTGCCAGCAGCCAAAATGCAGGGGGAGAGCAGTACTTC. J is TRBJ2-7 and V is TRBV14, with 7 bases fitting TRBD1. Trimming cost V 2 bases and J 7 bases; bases outside gene matches: 5. CDR1 SGHDN and CDR2 FVKESK come from the germline V gene. The CDR3 runs 13 residues.

V and J are TRBV9 and TRBJ1-3; a weak D match, TRBD1 (5 bases). Deletions cut 2 bases from V and 4 bases from J, with 13 bases between. CDR3 size: 15 residues. Germline V gives CDR1 SGDLS, CDR2 YYNGEE. The CDR3 region has the DNA TGTGCCAGCAGCGTGGAGGCAGGGCGCGGAAACACCATATATTTT. Translation gives CASSVEAGRGNTIYF.

Note on this clone: An end of the junction does not agree with germline; a read error may underlie this. V gene TRBV7-7 combines with J gene TRBJ2-6, with 11 bases identical to TRBD1. The CDR3 totals 18 residues. The germline V gene encodes CDR1 SSHAT and CDR2 FNYEAQ (reference sequence). The CDR3 loop is CASSPWTGGMTGANVLTF. The CDR3 nucleotides read TGTGCTAGCAGCCCCTGGACAGGGGGCATGACTGGGGCCAACGTCCTGACTTTC. The whole variable domain, filled in from reference TRBV7-7 and TRBJ2-6, reads GAGVSQSPRYKVTKRGQDVTLRCDPISSHATLYWYQQALGQGPEFLTYFNYEAQPDKSGLPSDRFSAERPEGSISTLTIQRTEQRDSAMYRCASSPWTGGMTGANVLTFGAGSRLTVL.

The chain uses TRBV23-1 and TRBJ1-1; tentative D call: TRBD1 (6 bases). TRBV23-1 is assigned to the ORF class and has an uncertain function. Trimming stripped 4 bases from V and 1 base from J, with 16 bases between. The CDR3 sequence is 16 residues long. The CDR3: CASSRASDRQNTEAFF. CDR3 DNA sequence: TGCGCCAGCAGTCGAGCCTCCGACAGGCAGAACACTGAAGCTTTCTTT.

V gene TRBV25-1 combines with J gene TRBJ2-5, with a possible D match to TRBD2 (6 bases). V dropped 2 bases and J dropped 3 bases, with 10 bases sitting between them. The CDR3 covers 14 residues. CDR1 and CDR2 from the germline V gene are MGHDK and SYGVNS. CDR3 in amino acids: CASSEVQREETQYF. Here the CDR3 DNA reads TGTGCCAGCAGTGAAGTCCAGCGGGAAGAGACCCAGTACTTC. Using reference TRBV25-1 and TRBJ2-5 for the parts outside the CDR3, the full variable domain is EADIYQTPRYLVIGTGKKITLECSQTMGHDKMYWYQQDPGMELHLIHYSYGVNSTEKGDLSSESTVSRIRTEHFPLTLESARPSHTSQYLCASSEVQREETQYFGPGTRLLVL.

The V and J genes are TRBV7-9 and TRBJ2-5; 9 bases agree with TRBD2. The length of the CDR3 is 13 residues. V shed 5 bases and J 4 bases; nucleotides not matched to a gene: 2. CDR1 and CDR2 (germline): SEHNR, FQNEAQ (reference sequence). CDR3 in amino acids: CASSKLAGETQYF. The DNA of the CDR3 is TGTGCCAGCAGCAAACTAGCGGGAGAGACCCAGTACTTC.

The chain couples TRBV25-1 to TRBJ1-2, with a possible D match to TRBD1 (5 bases). V was shortened by 8 bases and J by 4 bases, with 14 bases between the two germline ends. This CDR3 region has 13 residues. In germline, CDR1 is MGHDK, CDR2 SYGVNS. DNA for the CDR3: TGTGCCAGCGGGGGGAGGGACGGCTATGGCTACACCTTC. It specifies CASGGRDGYGYTF.

The chain recombines TRBV2 with TRBJ1-1; tentatively, D is TRBD1 (5 bases). The germline V gene has CDR1 SNHLY and CDR2 FYNNEI. Trimming left V 3 bases short and J 1 base short, with 6 bases between. The CDR3 is 13 residues long. CDR3 protein: CASSDRENTEAFF. DNA of the CDR3: TGTGCCAGCAGTGACAGGGAGAACACTGAAGCTTTCTTT.

The V and J genes are TRBV19 and TRBJ2-1; 12 nucleotides match TRBD2. The trim removed 5 bases at V and 8 bases at J, leaving 7 bases unmatched. Germline V lookup: CDR1 LNHDA, CDR2 SQIVND (reference sequence). The CDR3 length is 15 residues. CDR3 DNA: TGTGCCAGTAGTGTACTAGCGGGGGGTCTTCATGAGCAGTTCTTC. The encoded protein is CASSVLAGGLHEQFF.